The 7 T cell receptor beta chains below all came from one sample that was sequenced in a study of blood T cells in healthy people across ages. A J-beta primer mix and a sample-barcoded 5' primer were used in a second PCR of roughly 6 to 11 cycles. TCRdb called the 5' RACE reads again in MiXCR, with one record for every CDR3 protein. The table has hundreds of thousands of distinct CDR3 sequences, approximately 53% seen once. The sequenced sample consisted of blood. The receptors shown here come from a man aged 40-50 years in good health.

The chain is built from TRBV5-1 and TRBJ1-2; the D gene is possibly TRBD1 (6 bases). The germline gives CDR1 SGHRS, CDR2 YFSETQ. This CDR3 is built from 12 residues. The V end lost 5 bases, the J end lost 7 bases, and 12 bases lay between the germline ends. This CDR3 reads CASRSPRGGYTF. The CDR3 region has the DNA TGCGCCAGCAGATCCCCCAGGGGTGGCTACACCTTC. Supplemented by reference TRBV5-1 and TRBJ1-2, the full variable domain reads KAGVTQTPRYLIKTRGQQVTLSCSPISGHRSVSWYQQTPGQGLQFLFEYFSETQRNKGNFPGRFSGRQFSNSRSEMNVSTLELGDSALYLCASRSPRGGYTFGSGTRLTVV.

The genes are TRBV4-2 and TRBJ1-1, with D uncertain. V lost 0 bases and J lost 4, with 30 bases in between. This CDR3 spans 21 amino acids. The germline gives CDR1 LGHNA, CDR2 YNFKEQ. The CDR3 nucleotides read TGTGCCAGCAGCCAAGATGGGGAAGGGTGGCCCAGTAACCGTCGGAGCACTGAAGCTTTCTTT. Protein sequence: CASSQDGEGWPSNRRSTEAFF.

This clonotype was observed a single time. The rearrangement links TRBV20-1 to TRBJ2-6, with TRBD2 as a possible D gene (6 bases). V was cut by 6 bases and J by 2 bases, with 11 bases left in between. This CDR3 contains 14 residues. Germline CDR1 and CDR2: DFQATT and SNEGSKA (reference sequence). The CDR3 sequence: CSAELATGANVLTF. CDR3 in DNA: TGCAGTGCGGAGCTAGCGACTGGGGCCAACGTCCTGACTTTC.

This chain uses TRBV28 with TRBJ2-4; TRBD1 agrees at 7 bases. CDR1 is MDHEN and CDR2 is SYDVKM in the germline V gene. Trimming removed 4 bases from V and 0 bases from J; junction bases left unmatched: 3. The CDR3 covers 15 residues. CDR3 bases: TGTGCCAGCAGTTCACAGGGGTTAGCCAAAAACATTCAGTACTTC. The encoded protein is CASSSQGLAKNIQYF.

This clonotype was observed a handful of times. J is TRBJ2-5 and V is TRBV7-2; D possibly corresponds to TRBD2 (7 bases). The CDR3 runs 16 residues. In germline, CDR1 is SGHTA, CDR2 FQGNSA. V was pared by 4 bases and J by 1 base, with 16 bases between. The CDR3 here is CASSYPPAGAQETQYF. CDR3 DNA sequence: TGTGCCAGCAGCTATCCCCCGGCGGGGGCCCAAGAGACCCAGTACTTC.

This CDR3 is CASSYGLRSSYNEQFF. CDR3 DNA sequence: TGTGCCAGCAGCTACGGACTCAGGAGCTCCTACAATGAGCAGTTCTTC. The rearrangement joins TRBV6-5 to TRBJ2-1; TRBD2 might be the D (5 bases). The germline V gene encodes CDR1 MNHEY and CDR2 SVGAGI. The CDR3 length is 16 residues. The V gene lost 6 bases and the J gene lost 0 bases, with 15 bases spanning the gap.

The V and J genes are TRBV12-3 or TRBV12-4 and TRBJ1-2; 7 bases align to TRBD1. This CDR3 comprises 13 residues. Losses at the gene ends were 3 bases for V and 6 bases for J; bases not matched to a gene: 4. CDR3 in DNA: TGTGCCAGCAGTTTGACAGGGAAGAATGGCTACACCTTC. It yields the protein CASSLTGKNGYTF.